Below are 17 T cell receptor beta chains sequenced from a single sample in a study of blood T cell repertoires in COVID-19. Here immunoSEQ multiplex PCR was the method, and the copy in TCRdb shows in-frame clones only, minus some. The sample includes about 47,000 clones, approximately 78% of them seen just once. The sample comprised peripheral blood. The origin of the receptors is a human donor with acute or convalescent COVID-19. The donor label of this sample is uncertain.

The DNA for the CDR3 is TGTGCCATCAGCTCCACCTCTGTCCTAGACACTGAAGCTTTCTTT. Translating gives CAISSTSVLDTEAFF. The chain is built from TRBV10-3 and TRBJ1-1, with D unclear. The V gene's germline CDR1 is ENHRY and CDR2 SYGVKD. This CDR3 has 15 amino acids. Trimming cost V 6 bases and J 3 bases, with 17 bases left between them.

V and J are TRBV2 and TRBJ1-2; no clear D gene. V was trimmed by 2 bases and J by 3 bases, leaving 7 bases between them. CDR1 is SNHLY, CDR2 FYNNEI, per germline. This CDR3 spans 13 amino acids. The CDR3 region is CASSEYGDYGYTF. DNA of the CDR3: TGTGCCAGCAGTGAATACGGAGACTATGGCTACACCTTC.

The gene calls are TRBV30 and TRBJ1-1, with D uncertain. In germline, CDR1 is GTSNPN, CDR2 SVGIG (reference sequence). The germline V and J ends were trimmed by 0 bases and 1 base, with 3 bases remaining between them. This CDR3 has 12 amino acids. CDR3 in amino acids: CAWSVGNTEAFF. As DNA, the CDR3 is TGTGCCTGGAGTGTCGGGAACACTGAAGCTTTCTTT.

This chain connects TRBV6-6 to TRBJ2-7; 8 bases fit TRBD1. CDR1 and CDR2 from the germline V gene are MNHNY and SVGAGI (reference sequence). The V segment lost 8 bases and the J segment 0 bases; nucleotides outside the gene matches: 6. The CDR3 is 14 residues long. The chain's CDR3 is CASVSGQDSYEQYF. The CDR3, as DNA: TGTGCCAGCGTCTCGGGACAGGACTCCTACGAGCAGTACTTC.

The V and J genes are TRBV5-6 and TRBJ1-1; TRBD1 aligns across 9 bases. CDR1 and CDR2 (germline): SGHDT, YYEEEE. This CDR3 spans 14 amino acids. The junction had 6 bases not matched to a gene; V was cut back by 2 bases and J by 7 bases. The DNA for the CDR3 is TGTGCCAGCAGCTTTGGGGGACAGGGCAATGAAGCTTTCTTT. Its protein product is CASSFGGQGNEAFF. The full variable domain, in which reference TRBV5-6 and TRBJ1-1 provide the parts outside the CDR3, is DAGVTQSPTHLIKTRGQQVTLRCSPKSGHDTVSWYQQALGQGPQFIFQYYEEEERQRGNFPDRFSGHQFPNYSSELNVNALLLGDSALYLCASSFGGQGNEAFFGQGTRLTVV.

The CDR3 nucleotides read TGTGCCAGCAGTTTTCGTGAAAAACTGTTTTTT. The encoded protein is CASSFREKLFF. The rearrangement joins TRBV12-3 or TRBV12-4 to TRBJ1-4, with D unclear. The CDR3 contains 11 residues. V lost 3 bases and J lost 7, with 3 bases in between.

This chain's CDR3 is CASSSGLTNEQFF. In DNA form, the CDR3 reads TGTGCCAGCAGTTCGGGACTAACCAATGAGCAGTTCTTC. The chain combines TRBV6-2 or TRBV6-3 with TRBJ2-1, with TRBD2 matching 7 bases. Germline values: CDR1 MNHEY, CDR2 SVGEGT. V trimming: 4 bases; J trimming: 6 bases; junction bases outside the gene matches: 3. CDR3 size: 13 residues.

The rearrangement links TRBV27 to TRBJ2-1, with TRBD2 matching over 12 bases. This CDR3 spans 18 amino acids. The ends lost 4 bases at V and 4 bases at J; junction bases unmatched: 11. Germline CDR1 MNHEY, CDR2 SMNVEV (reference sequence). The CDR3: CASSSQPSGGARYNEQFF. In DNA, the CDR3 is TGTGCCAGCAGTTCTCAACCTAGCGGGGGGGCCCGTTACAATGAGCAGTTCTTC.

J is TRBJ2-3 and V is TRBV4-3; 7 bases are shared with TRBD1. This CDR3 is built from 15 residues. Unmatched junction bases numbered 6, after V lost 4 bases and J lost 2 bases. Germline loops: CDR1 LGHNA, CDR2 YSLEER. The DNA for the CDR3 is TGCGCCAGCAGCCTAGGGGGACAGATCACAGATACGCAGTATTTT. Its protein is CASSLGGQITDTQYF.

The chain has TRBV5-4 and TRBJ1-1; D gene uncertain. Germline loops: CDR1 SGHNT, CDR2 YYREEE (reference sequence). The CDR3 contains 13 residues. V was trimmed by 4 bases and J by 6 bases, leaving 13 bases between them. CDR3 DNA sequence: TGTGCCAGCAGCACCCCCCTGGAGGCTGAAGCTTTCTTT. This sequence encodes CASSTPLEAEAFF.

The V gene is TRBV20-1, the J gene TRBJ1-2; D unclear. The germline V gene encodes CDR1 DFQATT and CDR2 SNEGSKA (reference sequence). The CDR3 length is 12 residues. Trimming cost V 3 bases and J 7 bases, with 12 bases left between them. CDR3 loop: CSASSGEPGYTF. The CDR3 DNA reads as TGCAGTGCTAGTTCCGGGGAGCCTGGCTACACCTTC.

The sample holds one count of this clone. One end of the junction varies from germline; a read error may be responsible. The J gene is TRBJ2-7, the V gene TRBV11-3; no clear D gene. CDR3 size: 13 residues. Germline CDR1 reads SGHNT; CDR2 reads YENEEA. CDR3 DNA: TGTGCCAGCAGCTGGGCCAACTCCCACGAGCAGTACTTC. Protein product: CASSWANSHEQYF.

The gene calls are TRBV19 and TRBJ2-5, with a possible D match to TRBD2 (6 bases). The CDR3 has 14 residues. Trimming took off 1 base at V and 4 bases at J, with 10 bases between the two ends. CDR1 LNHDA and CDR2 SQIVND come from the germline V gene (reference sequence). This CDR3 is CASSIGGGVETQYF. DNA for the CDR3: TGTGCCAGTAGTATAGGGGGCGGGGTAGAGACCCAGTACTTC.

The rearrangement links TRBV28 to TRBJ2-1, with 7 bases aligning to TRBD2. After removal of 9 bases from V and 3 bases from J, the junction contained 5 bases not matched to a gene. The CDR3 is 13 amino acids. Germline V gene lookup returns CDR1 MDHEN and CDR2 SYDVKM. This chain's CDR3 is CASRSGDYNEQFF. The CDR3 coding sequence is TGTGCCAGTCGCAGCGGGGACTACAATGAGCAGTTCTTC.

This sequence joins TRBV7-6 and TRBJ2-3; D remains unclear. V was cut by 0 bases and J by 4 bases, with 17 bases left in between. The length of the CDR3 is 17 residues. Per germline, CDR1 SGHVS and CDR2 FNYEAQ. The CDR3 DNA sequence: TGTGCCAGCAGCTTAGCGGGCAGGCAAGATGCCCCAGATACGCAGTATTTT. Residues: CASSLAGRQDAPDTQYF.

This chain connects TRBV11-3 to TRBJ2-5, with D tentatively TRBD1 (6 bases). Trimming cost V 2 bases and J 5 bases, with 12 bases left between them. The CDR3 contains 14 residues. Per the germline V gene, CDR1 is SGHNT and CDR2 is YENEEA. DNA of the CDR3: TGTGCCAGCAGCTTACAGGGGTCGGAGGAGACCCAGTACTTC. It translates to CASSLQGSEETQYF. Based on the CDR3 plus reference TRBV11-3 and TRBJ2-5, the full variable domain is EAGVVQSPRYKIIEKKQPVAFWCNPISGHNTLYWYLQNLGQGPELLIRYENEEAVDDSQLPKDRFSAERLKGVDSTLKIQPAELGDSAVYLCASSLQGSEETQYFGPGTRLLVL.

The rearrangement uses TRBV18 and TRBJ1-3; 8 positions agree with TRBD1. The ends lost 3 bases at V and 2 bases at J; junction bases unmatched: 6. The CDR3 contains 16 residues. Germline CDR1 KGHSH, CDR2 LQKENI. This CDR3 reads CASSPNRGGPGNTIYF. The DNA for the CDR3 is TGTGCCAGCTCACCTAACAGGGGGGGCCCTGGAAACACCATATATTTT.